Given below is one T cell receptor (beta chain) in context. Its target is not known. This record belongs to a study of radiotherapy plus CTLA-4 blockade in lung cancer. Background on the study: Among patients, approximately 19% showed objective responses, and approximately 29% had disease control. Notes on the study in general: The study found tumor-derived TCR clones expanded in blood after radiotherapy plus ipilimumab. How blood T cell clones changed early, along with interferon-beta, reportedly forecast response best.

The method was immunoSEQ multiplex PCR; TCRdb's version includes in-frame clones alone and lacks a portion of them. The sample has approximately 40,000 clones; around 86% are singletons. The V gene lost 0 bases and the J gene lost 1 base, with 6 bases spanning the gap. The CDR3 consists of 14 residues. CDR1 is MGHRA, CDR2 YSYEKL, per germline. The sequence was collected from a human donor with non-small cell lung cancer whose response to radiotherapy plus ipilimumab could not be evaluated. The chain links TRBV4-1 to TRBJ1-1; D not resolved. This specimen was peripheral blood, taken from a patient treated with radiotherapy plus ipilimumab. The CDR3 loop reads CASSQDQKNTEAFF. Here the CDR3 DNA reads TGCGCCAGCAGCCAAGATCAGAAGAACACTGAAGCTTTCTTT.